The clone carrying this T cell receptor (beta chain) was observed a single time. The target antigen is unknown. This sample stems from a study of long-term antiretroviral therapy in people with HIV. General study results and limits: Collection of the blood, which took place between the mid-2000s and the late 2010s, possibly occurred under older ART regimens.

V was trimmed by 4 bases and J by 0 bases, leaving 11 bases between them. The CDR3 runs to 15 residues. The germline V gene encodes CDR1 SGHDT and CDR2 YYEEEE. Run at survey level, the immunoSEQ assay was version v3.0. Each sample had sequencing targeting about 40,000-50,000 T-cell genomes. TCRdb keeps only in-frame clones here, not all; method: immunoSEQ multiplex PCR. Altogether tens of thousands of clones are present, around 90% being singletons, with the ten largest covering roughly 4%. From each donor, at least one pre-ART PBMC sample and at least two post-ART PBMC samples were obtained. Going into DNA extraction, samples held roughly 0.9-11 million cryopreserved PBMC.

Source: unsorted PBMCs, taken approximately 5.1 years after starting antiretroviral therapy. The rearrangement uses TRBV5-6 and TRBJ1-5, with D possibly matching TRBD1 (5 bases). The TCR originated in a woman aged 40 to 55 with HIV. CDR3 sequence: CASSLGPLSNQPQHF. The CDR3 region has the DNA TGTGCCAGCAGCCTGGGACCCCTTAGCAATCAGCCCCAGCATTTT.